This passage covers 26 T cell receptor beta chains from one sample sequenced in a study of blood T cell repertoires in COVID-19. Profiling relied on immunoSEQ multiplex PCR, and the TCRdb table lists in-frame clones only, not all of them. The sample holds roughly 330,000 clones, about 87% seen once. Source material: PBMCs or T cells enriched from blood (not recorded which). The receptors stem from a man aged 25-45 years who had recovered from COVID-19.

The CDR3 spells CASSLIQLQGAGNEKLFF. CDR3 bases: TGTGCCAGCAGCTTAATCCAACTACAGGGGGCCGGTAATGAAAAACTGTTTTTT. The rearrangement uses TRBV7-4 and TRBJ1-4; 9 bases are shared with TRBD1. Germline values: CDR1 SGHVT, CDR2 SQSDAQ. This CDR3 region has 18 residues. J gave up 4 bases and V 2 bases, and 11 bases lay outside the gene matches.

V and J are TRBV3-1 (or the pseudogene TRBV3-2) and TRBJ2-1, with D tentatively TRBD1 (6 bases). Germline CDR1 reads LGHDT; CDR2 reads YNNKEL (reference sequence). CDR3 size: 14 residues. V shed 0 bases and J shed 7 bases, with 10 bases lying between them. The CDR3 loop reads CASSQDQTGNEQFF. The CDR3, as DNA: TGTGCCAGCAGCCAAGATCAAACAGGGAATGAGCAGTTCTTC.

The chain uses TRBV19 and TRBJ1-2; tentatively, D is TRBD1 (5 bases). Germline V gene data show CDR1 as LNHDA and CDR2 as SQIVND (reference sequence). Trimming cost V 3 bases and J 2 bases, with 10 bases left between them. The CDR3 has 14 residues. For the CDR3, the DNA is TGTGCCAGTAGTATCAGCAGGGCCAACTATGGCTACACCTTC. Amino acids: CASSISRANYGYTF. Together with reference TRBV19 and TRBJ1-2, the CDR3 gives the full variable domain: DGGITQSPKYLFRKEGQNVTLSCEQNLNHDAMYWYRQDPGQGLRLIYYSQIVNDFQKGDIAEGYSVSREKKESFPLTVTSAQKNPTAFYLCASSISRANYGYTFGSGTRLTVV.

This clone appeared once. The rearrangement links TRBV27 to TRBJ1-6, with TRBD1 matching over 7 bases. V was pared by 5 bases and J by 9 bases, with 10 bases of the junction left unmatched. CDR1 and CDR2 from the germline V gene are MNHEY and SMNVEV (reference sequence). This CDR3 is built from 15 residues. The CDR3 DNA sequence: TGTGCCAGCAGTCCGGGGACAGCAAGGGTTTCACCCCTCCACTTT. It is translated as CASSPGTARVSPLHF.

The chain recombines TRBV3-1 (or the pseudogene TRBV3-2) with TRBJ2-3; D call uncertain. Germline CDR1 LGHDT, CDR2 YNNKEL (reference sequence). The ends were cut back, 4 bases at V and 2 bases at J, with 10 bases in the middle. This CDR3 contains 14 residues. CDR3 DNA sequence: TGTGCCAGCAGCCTCCCCGGGTCCACAGATACGCAGTATTTT. Translated, it gives CASSLPGSTDTQYF.

This clone was found a few times. The rearrangement joins TRBV4-2 to TRBJ1-5, with D possibly TRBD1 on 6 matching bases. The CDR3 length is 16 residues. The germline V gene has CDR1 LGHNA and CDR2 YNFKEQ. V was clipped by 0 bases and J by 6 bases, with 15 bases between them. This CDR3 reads CASSQDAGAEGQPQHF. The CDR3 DNA reads as TGTGCCAGCAGCCAAGATGCGGGGGCTGAAGGTCAGCCCCAGCATTTT.

This chain connects TRBV18 to TRBJ2-2; maybe TRBD1 (6 bases). Germline V gene data show CDR1 as KGHSH and CDR2 as LQKENI. The CDR3 is 15 amino acids. Trimming left V 2 bases short and J 0 bases short, with 7 bases between. CDR3 in amino acids: CASSPGTPNTGELFF. For the CDR3, the DNA is TGTGCCAGCTCACCAGGGACACCGAACACCGGGGAGCTGTTTTTT.

This sequence joins TRBV9 and TRBJ2-1; D is possibly TRBD1 (7 bases). Germline V gene sequence: CDR1 SGDLS, CDR2 YYNGEE. The CDR3 loop spans 12 amino acids. With 4 bases removed from V and 9 bases from J, the gap between germline ends came to 11 bases. The CDR3 bases are TGTGCCAGCAGCTCTCAGGGGGGTGAGCAGTTCTTC. Translated, it gives CASSSQGGEQFF.

The chain joins TRBV5-1 to TRBJ1-1; possibly TRBD1 for D (5 bases). The V and J ends lost 0 bases and 0 bases respectively, with 12 bases between them. Germline V lookup: CDR1 SGHRS, CDR2 YFSETQ. This CDR3 is built from 16 residues. CDR3 sequence: CASSLVVAGLNTEAFF. Written as DNA, the CDR3 is TGCGCCAGCAGCTTGGTTGTGGCAGGGTTGAACACTGAAGCTTTCTTT.

V is TRBV4-1 and J is TRBJ1-1; D remains ambiguous. CDR3 length: 14 amino acids. Germline CDR1 and CDR2: MGHRA and YSYEKL. V was trimmed by 1 base and J by 5 bases, leaving 11 bases between them. CDR3 bases: TGCGCCAGCAGCCAAGGGCGGCTGCCGACTGAAGCTTTCTTT. This sequence encodes CASSQGRLPTEAFF.

This chain links TRBV6-1 with TRBJ1-2; TRBD1 aligns across 7 bases. This CDR3 has 16 residues. Germline trimming cut 1 base from V and 5 bases from J; bases unmatched to any gene: 10. Germline lookup yields CDR1 MNHNS and CDR2 SASEGT. This CDR3 reads CASSEVAGGIWYGYTF. The CDR3 DNA sequence: TGTGCCAGCAGTGAAGTTGCAGGGGGGATCTGGTATGGCTACACCTTC.

V usage is TRBV28 and J usage is TRBJ1-3; TRBD1 aligns across 9 bases. Germline-derived CDR1 and CDR2 are MDHEN and SYDVKM. This CDR3 has 15 residues. V trimming: 2 bases; J trimming: 2 bases; junction bases outside the gene matches: 1. The CDR3: CASSLGQGPGNTIYF. CDR3 sequence (DNA): TGTGCCAGCAGTTTAGGACAGGGGCCTGGAAACACCATATATTTT. The whole variable domain, remainder taken from reference TRBV28 and TRBJ1-3, is DVKVTQSSRYLVKRTGEKVFLECVQDMDHENMFWYRQDPGLGLRLIYFSYDVKMKEKGDIPEGYSVSREKKERFSLILESASTNQTSMYLCASSLGQGPGNTIYFGEGSWLTVV.

The chain carries TRBV19 and TRBJ1-2; 9 bases fit TRBD1. J was trimmed by 8 bases and V by 5 bases; bases with no gene match: 9. The CDR3 is 14 residues long. Germline lookup yields CDR1 LNHDA and CDR2 SQIVND (reference sequence). The chain's CDR3 is CASSPRDRVFGYTF. The CDR3 DNA sequence: TGTGCCAGTAGTCCCAGGGACAGGGTATTCGGCTACACCTTC.

The chain recombines TRBV4-2 with TRBJ2-1, with 10 bases that match TRBD2. This CDR3 spans 16 amino acids. CDR1 and CDR2 (germline): LGHNA, YNFKEQ. V lost 5 bases to trimming and J lost 10 bases; unmatched junction nucleotides: 14. CDR3 nucleotides: TGTGCCAGCAGCAGACGCTTAGCGGGGGGTTCCTTGGAGCAGTTCTTC. Protein sequence: CASSRRLAGGSLEQFF.

This chain connects TRBV19 to TRBJ2-3, with 12 bases fitting TRBD2. Germline V gives CDR1 LNHDA, CDR2 SQIVND (reference sequence). This CDR3 region has 17 residues. Unmatched junction bases numbered 10, after V lost 2 bases and J lost 7 bases. CDR3 sequence (DNA): TGTGCCAGTAGTATAATCCTAGCGGGGGGGATTGTTTATACGCAGTATTTT. It codes for CASSIILAGGIVYTQYF. The variable domain in full, with the rest retrieved from reference TRBV19 and TRBJ2-3, is DGGITQSPKYLFRKEGQNVTLSCEQNLNHDAMYWYRQDPGQGLRLIYYSQIVNDFQKGDIAEGYSVSREKKESFPLTVTSAQKNPTAFYLCASSIILAGGIVYTQYFGPGTRLTVL.

The chain uses TRBV6-6 and TRBJ1-4, with TRBD1 matching 8 bases. This CDR3 contains 15 residues. Germline CDR1 and CDR2: MNHNY and SVGAGI (reference sequence). V was pared by 5 bases and J by 8 bases, with 10 bases of the junction left unmatched. The CDR3 bases are TGTGCCAGCAGTACAAGAGACAGGGGAGAGGAAAAACTGTTTTTT. Protein sequence: CASSTRDRGEEKLFF.

CDR3 protein: CASRDRGGSGYGYTF. The CDR3 coding sequence is TGTGCCAGCAGAGACCGAGGGGGATCGGGCTATGGCTACACCTTC. This rearrangement joins TRBV6-5 to TRBJ1-2, with D possibly matching TRBD1 (6 bases). CDR1 and CDR2 from the germline V gene are MNHEY and SVGAGI. The CDR3 has 15 residues. Trimming removed 6 bases from V and 4 bases from J, with 18 bases in between.

This chain joins TRBV28 and TRBJ2-2; D is ambiguous. Germline lookup yields CDR1 MDHEN and CDR2 SYDVKM. The CDR3 is made up of 14 amino acids. V dropped 5 bases and J dropped 1 base, with 8 bases sitting between them. The CDR3 region is CASSLRQNTGELFF. CDR3 coding DNA: TGTGCCAGCAGTCTCCGACAGAACACCGGGGAGCTGTTTTTT.

DNA of the CDR3: TGTGCCAGCGAGCGGGGAACCAATCAGCCCCAGCATTTT. Protein product: CASERGTNQPQHF. The chain is built from TRBV28 and TRBJ1-5; D is unclear. The CDR3 has 13 residues. CDR1 and CDR2 (germline): MDHEN, SYDVKM. V shed 8 bases and J shed 3 bases, with 11 bases lying between them. The variable domain in full, with the rest retrieved from reference TRBV28 and TRBJ1-5, is DVKVTQSSRYLVKRTGEKVFLECVQDMDHENMFWYRQDPGLGLRLIYFSYDVKMKEKGDIPEGYSVSREKKERFSLILESASTNQTSMYLCASERGTNQPQHFGDGTRLSIL.

The chain recombines TRBV5-1 with TRBJ2-2, with 8 bases matching TRBD1. The germline V gene encodes CDR1 SGHRS and CDR2 YFSETQ. The CDR3 consists of 15 residues. J gave up 3 bases and V 3 bases, and 4 bases lay outside the gene matches. The CDR3: CASSSSTGDTGELFF. The CDR3 nucleotides read TGCGCCAGCAGCTCCTCGACAGGGGACACCGGGGAGCTGTTTTTT.

V is TRBV27 and J is TRBJ2-1; possible D gene TRBD1, 6 bases. In germline, CDR1 is MNHEY, CDR2 SMNVEV (reference sequence). The CDR3 is made up of 17 amino acids. Trimming cost V 6 bases and J 2 bases, with 20 bases left between them. CDR3 loop: CASSLGGGWSTYNEQFF. The CDR3 coding sequence is TGTGCCAGCAGCCTTGGGGGCGGGTGGAGTACCTACAATGAGCAGTTCTTC.

The chain uses TRBV5-1 and TRBJ2-7, with TRBD2 matching 13 bases. Per germline, CDR1 SGHRS and CDR2 YFSETQ. Losses at the gene ends were 4 bases for V and 3 bases for J; bases not matched to a gene: 10. CDR3 size: 17 residues. The CDR3 loop reads CASSPGTSGTLIYEQYF. The CDR3 DNA reads as TGCGCCAGCAGCCCGGGGACTAGCGGGACCTTGATCTACGAGCAGTACTTC.

CDR3 protein: CASSLGGAHTGELFF. CDR3 bases: TGTGCCAGCAGCTTAGGGGGAGCTCACACCGGGGAGCTGTTTTTT. V gene TRBV11-2 combines with J gene TRBJ2-2; tentatively, D is TRBD2 (5 bases). CDR3 length: 15 residues. The V end was cut by 1 base, the J end by 3 bases, with 9 bases between. Germline V gene sequence: CDR1 SGHAT, CDR2 FQNNGV. The full variable domain, rest sourced from reference TRBV11-2 and TRBJ2-2, is EAGVAQSPRYKIIEKRQSVAFWCNPISGHATLYWYQQILGQGPKLLIQFQNNGVVDDSQLPKDRFSAERLKGVDSTLKIQPAKLEDSAVYLCASSLGGAHTGELFFGEGSRLTVL.

J is TRBJ1-6 and V is TRBV25-1; D uncertain. Trimming shortened V by 1 base and J by 10 bases, and 14 bases separated the two germline ends. The CDR3 has 15 amino acids. Looked up from germline, CDR1 is MGHDK and CDR2 is SYGVNS. This CDR3 reads CASSESGIAGSPLHF. DNA for the CDR3: TGTGCCAGCAGTGAATCCGGGATCGCAGGCTCACCCCTCCACTTT.

The genes are TRBV28 and TRBJ2-1; the D gene is possibly TRBD1 (6 bases). This CDR3 comprises 13 residues. From germline, CDR1 is MDHEN and CDR2 SYDVKM. Deletions cut 6 bases from V and 8 bases from J, with 14 bases between. The CDR3 DNA reads as TGTGCCAGCAGGGACAGTTCTTTGTATGAGCAGTTCTTC. Its protein product is CASRDSSLYEQFF.

The sample holds one count of this clone. This chain joins TRBV15 and TRBJ2-7; tentatively, D is TRBD1 (5 bases). V was clipped by 0 bases and J by 3 bases, with 9 bases between them. Germline V gene data show CDR1 as LNHNV and CDR2 as YYDKDF (reference sequence). The CDR3 consists of 14 residues. CDR3 DNA sequence: TGTGCCACCAGCAGAGAACAGGTCGGCTACGAGCAGTACTTC. Residues: CATSREQVGYEQYF.